This T cell receptor (beta chain) was recovered during a study of shared clonotypes between healthy human individuals. General study findings and limits: As a rule, naive subsets had a larger estimated richness than memory subsets.

Those who donated were healthy HIV-negative adults, with no recent acute infections or vaccinations reported. V dropped 3 bases and J dropped 1; count of bases not matched to a gene: 3. The CDR3 length is 16 residues. Per the germline V gene, CDR1 is MNHEY and CDR2 is SVGAGI. Assay: immunoSEQ multiplex PCR; the TCRdb copy retains only in-frame clones and omits some. The data show over a million clones, around three quarters seen once. About this clone itself: What it recognizes is unknown.

Sequenced: memory CD4+ T cells from PBMCs. Subset in this sample: CD45RA-negative fraction. The origin of this receptor is a man aged 18 to 30 in good health. Some clones in this sample may be carry-over from other donors' samples. The rearrangement links TRBV6-5 to TRBJ2-2, with 9 bases identical to TRBD1. The CDR3: CASSYGTGRNTGELFF. The CDR3 DNA is TGTGCCAGCAGTTATGGGACAGGGAGGAACACCGGGGAGCTGTTTTTT.